This T cell receptor beta chain appears in the sequencing data of a study of neurological immune-mediated disorders. General observations from the study: Multiple sclerosis, the disease with the least TCR clonal expansion, fell below healthy controls, whereas HTLV-1-associated myelopathy showed the most. A possible signature was seen in one related-CDR3 cluster, into which phylogenetic grouping placed the repertoires of 18 of 34 multiple sclerosis patients.

MiXCR was run by TCRdb on the 5' RACE reads, yielding one entry per CDR3 protein. Of more than 45,000 distinct CDR3 sequences listed, 3.5% were seen once; the top ten hold approximately 3.3%. Trimming removed 5 bases from V and 1 base from J; junction bases left unmatched: 4. CDR3 length: 14 residues. Per germline, CDR1 SNHLY and CDR2 FYNNEI. This clonotype was counted at least ten times. Its antigen remains unknown. The sequenced material came from PBMCs. The chain uses TRBV2 and TRBJ1-1, with 7 bases lining up with TRBD1. This receptor was obtained from a young woman with multiple sclerosis. CDR3 in DNA: TGTGCCAGCAGTTCCCAGGGGGAGAACACTGAAGCTTTCTTT. Protein sequence: CASSSQGENTEAFF.